These T cell receptor beta chains were read from a single sample in a study of blood T cell repertoires in COVID-19. Using immunoSEQ multiplex PCR, the repertoire was profiled, and TCRdb retains in-frame clones only, with some absent. Of over 100,000 clones in the sample, roughly 82% are singletons; the top ten hold around 4.8%. Sequences were obtained from peripheral blood. These receptors all stem from a man between 60 and 70 years old with acute or convalescent COVID-19. Both conserved end residues are part of each CDR3. A D gene is named only where the DNA matches it firmly. Not all rows give a size; the values are once, few, many and, for expanded clones, a class.

J gene,V gene,clone size,D gene,CDR3 protein,CDR3 DNA
TRBJ2-3,TRBV7-9,NA,NA,CASSPGAGSTDTQYF,TGTGCCAGCAGCCCAGGGGCGGGTAGCACAGATACGCAGTATTTT
TRBJ1-2,TRBV7-2,few,NA,CASSFGGEINYGYTF,TGTGCCAGCAGCTTCGGGGGGGAGATTAACTATGGCTACACCTTC
TRBJ1-3,TRBV9,NA,NA,CASSVADQGMDTIYF,TGTGCCAGCAGCGTAGCCGACCAGGGGATGGACACCATATATTTT
TRBJ2-5,TRBV11-1,NA,NA,CASSPGGTRQETQYF,TGTGCCAGCAGCCCCGGTGGTACGCGCCAAGAGACCCAGTACTTC
TRBJ2-1,TRBV11-2,NA,NA,CASSLVLYSYNEQFF,TGTGCCAGCAGCTTAGTTCTATACTCCTACAATGAGCAGTTCTTC
TRBJ1-1,TRBV12-3/TRBV12-4,few,NA,CASAPSGYAEAFF,TGTGCCAGCGCTCCTTCGGGGTACGCTGAAGCTTTCTTT
TRBJ2-7,TRBV11-2,NA,NA,CASSLGTAWSYEQYF,TGTGCCAGCAGCTTAGGTACAGCATGGTCCTACGAGCAGTACTTC
TRBJ2-2,TRBV5-1,NA,NA,CASSLAGGANTGELFF,TGCGCCAGCAGCTTGGCCGGGGGAGCTAACACCGGGGAGCTGTTTTTT
TRBJ1-1,TRBV6-5,once,NA,CARNRDWGEAFF,TGTGCCCGCAACAGGGATTGGGGTGAAGCTTTCTTT
TRBJ2-3,TRBV7-3,once,NA,CASSANLADTQYF,TGTGCCAGCAGCGCCAACTTAGCAGATACGCAGTATTTT
TRBJ2-1,TRBV20-1,few,NA,CSASIDLVRLVVRNEQFF,TGCAGTGCTAGTATAGACCTTGTGAGACTAGTGGTCCGTAATGAGCAGTTCTTC
TRBJ2-3,TRBV27,NA,TRBD2,CASSLYAGGYTTQYF,TGTGCCAGCAGTTTATATGCGGGGGGGTACACTACGCAGTATTTT